This T cell receptor beta chain is drawn from a study of T cell responses to AZD1222 COVID-19 vaccine. About this clone: Its target is not known.

General study findings and limits: Clonal diversity may have been underestimated, and the donors were mostly white British, with more females than males.

Sequencing used immunoSEQ multiplex PCR; TCRdb keeps in-frame clones, though not all of them. The sample lists roughly 170,000 clones, approximately 94% occurring once. This CDR3 comprises 15 residues. The V gene's germline CDR1 is LNHNV and CDR2 YYDKDF (reference sequence). The J segment lost 3 bases and the V segment lost 0 bases, leaving 0 bases of the junction unmatched. This receptor was taken from an adult who received the AZD1222 COVID-19 vaccine. The chain carries TRBV15 and TRBJ2-7, with 12 bases matching TRBD2. Sequences were derived from peripheral blood, sampled 28 days after the second AZD1222 dose. The chain's CDR3 is CATSRETSGSYEQYF. CDR3 coding DNA: TGTGCCACCAGCAGAGAGACTAGCGGGAGCTACGAGCAGTACTTC.